What follows are 3 T cell receptor beta chains derived from one specimen sequenced in a study of T cell repertoires in cytomegalovirus infection. TCRdb reprocessed the reads via MiXCR and lists one record per CDR3 protein. This table has 200,000 to 300,000 distinct CDR3 sequences, 8% to 9.5% appearing once. The sequenced sample was PBMCs. The receptors stem from a human donor in good health (CMV status not recorded). Some clones in this sample may be carry-over from other donors' samples.

This clonotype was counted many times. This chain links TRBV2 with TRBJ2-1; 9 bases align to TRBD2. CDR1 SNHLY and CDR2 FYNNEI come from the germline V gene. V was clipped by 9 bases and J by 5 bases; unmatched bases: 8. CDR3 length equals 14 residues. The CDR3 spells CARDRLAANNEQFF. CDR3 in DNA: TGTGCCAGGGATCGACTAGCGGCTAACAATGAGCAGTTCTTC.

This clonotype was observed at least ten times. The CDR3 loop reads CASSLETNTDTQYF. As DNA, the CDR3 is TGTGCCAGCAGCTTAGAGACTAACACAGATACGCAGTATTTT. The genes are TRBV7-8 and TRBJ2-3; tentatively, D is TRBD2 (5 bases). Germline V gene lookup returns CDR1 SGHVS and CDR2 FQNEAQ. This CDR3 is built from 14 residues. V lost 1 base, J lost 2 bases, and 7 bases lay in between.

This clonotype was seen many times. The chain's CDR3 is CASSEMGDSTDTQYF. DNA of the CDR3: TGTGCCAGCAGTGAGATGGGGGATAGCACAGATACGCAGTATTTT. J is TRBJ2-3 and V is TRBV6-4; D assignment may be TRBD1 or TRBD2 (5 bases each). Germline V CDR1 and CDR2: MRHNA, SNTAGT. CDR3 size: 15 residues. V lost 3 bases and J lost 0, with 10 bases in between.